The clone carrying this T cell receptor beta chain was picked up one time. The sample belongs to a study of preoperative IRX-2 immunotherapy in early breast cancer. Sequenced by immunoSEQ multiplex PCR; TCRdb stores in-frame clones only, minus some. The sample lists about 38,000 clones, approximately 85% occurring once. The CDR3 has 16 residues. V dropped 3 bases and J dropped 0 bases, with 9 bases sitting between them. The V gene's germline CDR1 is SGHNT and CDR2 YENEEA. As to treatment: preoperative locoregional IRX-2 cytokine immunotherapy. Patients received preoperative, locoregional IRX-2 cytokine immunotherapy in a phase Ib study.

The chain joins TRBV11-3 to TRBJ1-6; D call uncertain. The source is a human donor with breast cancer. This specimen was lymph node tissue, taken after IRX-2 immunotherapy. Here the CDR3 reads CASSLDPSSYNSPLHF. The CDR3, as DNA: TGTGCCAGCAGCTTGGATCCGAGCTCCTATAATTCACCCCTCCACTTT.